The 17 T cell receptor beta chains reported below all come from one sample, sequenced in a study of cytomegalovirus exposure and HLA in healthy donors. The study ran its PCR with 60 Vbeta and 13 Jbeta primers. Sequencing used immunoSEQ multiplex PCR; TCRdb keeps in-frame clones, though not all of them. Among more than 150,000 clones listed, approximately 81% were seen once. Sequenced sample: PBMCs. The receptors were sampled from a boy younger than 18 in good health and CMV-seronegative.

This clone was detected only once. This rearrangement joins TRBV5-1 to TRBJ2-2, with 7 bases aligning to TRBD2. Germline V gene sequence: CDR1 SGHRS, CDR2 YFSETQ. With V trimmed by 1 base and J by 2 bases, 2 bases remained unmatched. The CDR3 totals 15 residues. CDR3 loop: CASSLPSGNTGELFF. CDR3 DNA sequence: TGCGCCAGCAGCTTGCCTAGCGGAAACACCGGGGAGCTGTTTTTT.

V gene TRBV5-8 combines with J gene TRBJ2-2, with a tentative D call TRBD2 (5 bases). CDR3 length: 13 residues. The germline V gene encodes CDR1 SGHTS and CDR2 YDEGEE. Trimming removed 3 bases from V and 3 bases from J, with 6 bases in between. The CDR3 sequence is CASSSSYTGELFF. In DNA form, the CDR3 reads TGTGCCAGCAGCTCTAGCTACACCGGGGAGCTGTTTTTT.

The chain joins TRBV19 to TRBJ2-3, with 12 bases matching TRBD2. The trim removed 6 bases at V and 1 base at J, leaving 2 bases unmatched. Germline assignment: CDR1 LNHDA and CDR2 SQIVND (reference sequence). This CDR3 is 15 amino acids long. Here the CDR3 DNA reads TGTGCCAGTAGGAGGACTAGCGGGGGCACAGATACGCAGTATTTT. This sequence encodes CASRRTSGGTDTQYF.

The chain couples TRBV7-2 to TRBJ2-1; 13 bases fit TRBD2. CDR1 SGHTA and CDR2 FQGNSA come from the germline V gene. This CDR3 is 16 amino acids long. V dropped 4 bases and J dropped 6; count of bases not matched to a gene: 6. The CDR3 region has the DNA TGTGCCAGCAGCTCAAATGGACTAGCGGGAGTCAATGAGCAGTTCTTC. Translated, it gives CASSSNGLAGVNEQFF. The full variable domain, completed using reference TRBV7-2 and TRBJ2-1, is GAGVSQSPSNKVTEKGKDVELRCDPISGHTALYWYRQSLGQGLEFLIYFQGNSAPDKSGLPSDRFSAERTGGSVSTLTIQRTQQEDSAVYLCASSSNGLAGVNEQFFGPGTRLTVL.

The CDR3 DNA is TGTGCCAGCAGGCCCGGGACAGGGTGGTACGAGCAGTACTTC. This gives the protein CASRPGTGWYEQYF. The chain links TRBV28 to TRBJ2-7, with 9 bases aligning to TRBD1. The CDR3 is made up of 14 amino acids. Germline assignment: CDR1 MDHEN and CDR2 SYDVKM. V was pared by 6 bases and J by 4 bases, with 7 bases of the junction left unmatched. The full variable domain, completed using reference TRBV28 and TRBJ2-7, is DVKVTQSSRYLVKRTGEKVFLECVQDMDHENMFWYRQDPGLGLRLIYFSYDVKMKEKGDIPEGYSVSREKKERFSLILESASTNQTSMYLCASRPGTGWYEQYFGPGTRLTVT.

This clone was picked up a small number of times. This chain connects TRBV7-6 to TRBJ2-6; D may be TRBD1 (6 bases). Trimming cost V 1 base and J 3 bases, with 10 bases left between them. Per the germline V gene, CDR1 is SGHVS and CDR2 is FNYEAQ. This CDR3 contains 16 residues. As DNA, the CDR3 is TGTGCCAGCAGCTTAGGGCAGGGGTATGGGGCCAACGTCCTGACTTTC. The encoded protein is CASSLGQGYGANVLTF.

This clone was counted only a few times. V gene TRBV5-1 combines with J gene TRBJ1-2; 8 positions agree with TRBD1. CDR3 length equals 14 residues. Trimming removed 3 bases from V and 5 bases from J; junction bases left unmatched: 6. From germline, CDR1 is SGHRS and CDR2 YFSETQ. Here the CDR3 DNA reads TGCGCCAGCAGCTGGGGGACAGGTCTGTATGGCTACACCTTC. Protein product: CASSWGTGLYGYTF.

The chain links TRBV6-6 to TRBJ2-7, with a weak D call TRBD2 (6 bases). The length of the CDR3 is 15 residues. V dropped 0 bases and J dropped 7 bases, with 16 bases sitting between them. Germline assignment: CDR1 MNHNY and CDR2 SVGAGI (reference sequence). The CDR3 reads CASSYSSGSPSEQYF. CDR3 bases: TGTGCCAGCAGTTACTCTAGCGGATCCCCTAGTGAGCAGTACTTC.

The chain recombines TRBV7-2 with TRBJ2-7, with D uncertain. Germline V gene lookup returns CDR1 SGHTA and CDR2 FQGNSA. This CDR3 is built from 12 residues. The V end was cut by 5 bases, the J end by 5 bases, with 10 bases between. The CDR3 is CASSPPRNEQYF. The CDR3 DNA follows: TGTGCCAGCAGCCCCCCGAGGAACGAGCAGTACTTC.

This clone appeared once. The chain joins TRBV27 to TRBJ2-1; D is undetermined. CDR1 and CDR2 (germline): MNHEY, SMNVEV (reference sequence). This CDR3 has 14 residues. V shed 3 bases and J shed 3 bases, with 9 bases lying between them. CDR3 nucleotide sequence: TGTGCCAGCAGTTTTTACGGTCGCTACAATGAGCAGTTCTTC. It encodes CASSFYGRYNEQFF.

Regarding this clone: The junction departs from germline at one end; a sequencing error may be responsible. The chain employs TRBV28 and TRBJ1-2, with TRBD1 as a possible D gene (5 bases). CDR3 size: 16 residues. The germline V gene encodes CDR1 MDHEN and CDR2 SYDVKM. The CDR3 region has the DNA TGTGCCAGCATTTTATGGTCGGACACGAGCCAGTATGGCTACACCTTC. It yields the protein CASILWSDTSQYGYTF.

The chain joins TRBV6-5 to TRBJ2-7; D may be TRBD1 (6 bases). V was pared by 5 bases and J by 0 bases, with 11 bases between. Germline values: CDR1 MNHEY, CDR2 SVGAGI. This CDR3 has 14 residues. The DNA of the CDR3 is TGTGCCAGCAGTCGGACAGTTAGCTCCTACGAGCAGTACTTC. It is translated as CASSRTVSSYEQYF.

This clone turned up a few times. The CDR3 reads CASRRLAVSSYEQYF. CDR3 DNA sequence: TGTGCCAGCAGGAGACTAGCGGTTAGCTCCTACGAGCAGTACTTC. The rearrangement links TRBV6-1 to TRBJ2-7; TRBD2 aligns across 9 bases. From germline, CDR1 is MNHNS and CDR2 SASEGT. V dropped 6 bases and J dropped 0; count of bases not matched to a gene: 6. The CDR3 spans 15 residues.

The gene calls are TRBV19 and TRBJ1-2, with TRBD1 identical over 9 bases. V trimming: 5 bases; J trimming: 6 bases; junction bases outside the gene matches: 10. The germline V gene has CDR1 LNHDA and CDR2 SQIVND (reference sequence). This CDR3 comprises 15 residues. The CDR3 loop is CASSVWGQGFNGYTF. The CDR3 nucleotides are TGTGCCAGTAGTGTATGGGGACAGGGATTTAATGGCTACACCTTC.

Only a few counts were recorded for this clone. V gene TRBV6-6 combines with J gene TRBJ2-2; TRBD1 agrees at 9 bases. CDR3 length: 16 amino acids. Trimming removed 4 bases from V and 3 bases from J; junction bases left unmatched: 6. The germline V gene has CDR1 MNHNY and CDR2 SVGAGI (reference sequence). The CDR3 loop is CASSFTDRGDTGELFF. The CDR3, as DNA: TGTGCCAGCAGTTTCACGGACAGGGGCGACACCGGGGAGCTGTTTTTT.

The chain has TRBV9 and TRBJ1-5; D uncertain. Trimming took off 2 bases at V and 3 bases at J, with 12 bases between the two ends. This CDR3 has 15 amino acids. Germline V lookup: CDR1 SGDLS, CDR2 YYNGEE. The CDR3: CASSVEGLVNQPQHF. CDR3 nucleotides: TGTGCCAGCAGCGTGGAAGGACTGGTCAATCAGCCCCAGCATTTT.

The chain uses TRBV28 and TRBJ1-2; no clear D. Germline V gene lookup returns CDR1 MDHEN and CDR2 SYDVKM. V gave up 5 bases and J gave up 7 bases, with 17 bases separating them. The length of the CDR3 is 14 residues. This CDR3 reads CASSPDQVFGGYTF. In DNA, the CDR3 is TGTGCCAGCAGTCCCGACCAGGTTTTCGGTGGCTACACCTTC.